This T cell receptor beta chain originates from a study of blood T cell repertoires in COVID-19. Whole-study context: Both acute and convalescent COVID-19 samples were obtained from the United States, Italy and Spain. T cells, B-cell-depleted T cells, or PBMCs supplied cDNA or gDNA.

Original methodology: How many nucleated cells were present was estimated from reference gene primer amplification. TCRdb's table, derived via immunoSEQ multiplex PCR, lists solely in-frame clones and lacks some. The DNA was the basis for D and trimming; V, J and clone size are from that table. The table has 35,000 to 50,000 clones, around three quarters seen once; the top ten hold about 25%. Trimming pared 8 bases from V and 2 bases from J, leaving 14 bases between. The CDR3 is 14 amino acids. The germline CDR1 and CDR2 sequences are SGHAT and FQNNGV. The V gene is TRBV11-2, the J gene TRBJ2-3; D is possibly TRBD2 (6 bases). This TCR derives from a man of 80 years or more with acute or convalescent COVID-19. Sequenced: peripheral blood. CDR3 nucleotide sequence: TGTGCCAGCGGAATGGGCGGGATCACAGATACGCAGTATTTT. Its translation is CASGMGGITDTQYF. The complete variable domain, with remaining parts taken from reference TRBV11-2 and TRBJ2-3, reads EAGVAQSPRYKIIEKRQSVAFWCNPISGHATLYWYQQILGQGPKLLIQFQNNGVVDDSQLPKDRFSAERLKGVDSTLKIQPAKLEDSAVYLCASGMGGITDTQYFGPGTRLTVL.